This entry lists 13 T cell receptor beta chains sequenced from one sample in a study of radiotherapy plus CTLA-4 blockade in lung cancer. The table came from immunoSEQ multiplex PCR; TCRdb's copy has only in-frame clones and leaves some out. The data show tens of thousands of clones, less than 85% seen once. The sample here was peripheral blood, taken from a patient treated with radiotherapy plus ipilimumab. Every receptor here comes from a human donor with non-small cell lung cancer whose response to radiotherapy plus ipilimumab could not be evaluated. Some clones in this sample may be carry-over from other donors' samples.

Points on this clone: A much larger clone lies one base from this, so it may be a read error. This same CDR3 is encoded by further DNA sequences in the sample. The chain is built from TRBV5-1 and TRBJ2-7; tentative D call: TRBD2 (6 bases). Trimming stripped 0 bases from V and 8 bases from J, with 18 bases between. Germline assignment: CDR1 SGHRS and CDR2 YFSETQ. The CDR3 has 15 residues. CDR3 sequence reads: CASSLELATPVQQYF. CDR3 nucleotides: TGCGCCAGCAGCTTGGAACTAGCCACTCCTGTCCAGCAGTACTTC.

In DNA, the CDR3 is TGCAGTGCTATTGGACTTGGTACGCAGTATTTT. Residues: CSAIGLGTQYF. The J gene is TRBJ2-3, the V gene TRBV20-1, with D maybe TRBD2 (5 bases). V dropped 4 bases and J dropped 8 bases, with 10 bases sitting between them. CDR1 is DFQATT and CDR2 is SNEGSKA in the germline V gene (reference sequence). The CDR3 has 11 amino acids.

The chain combines TRBV25-1 with TRBJ2-5; 13 bases line up with TRBD2. Trimming at V came to 4 bases and at J to 3 bases, leaving 5 bases not matched to a gene. There are 16 residues in the CDR3. Per the germline V gene, CDR1 is MGHDK and CDR2 is SYGVNS. The CDR3 bases are TGTGCCAGCAGTGCGCGACTAGCGGGGGGCAAAGAGACCCAGTACTTC. Amino acids: CASSARLAGGKETQYF. The complete variable domain, with remaining parts taken from reference TRBV25-1 and TRBJ2-5, reads EADIYQTPRYLVIGTGKKITLECSQTMGHDKMYWYQQDPGMELHLIHYSYGVNSTEKGDLSSESTVSRIRTEHFPLTLESARPSHTSQYLCASSARLAGGKETQYFGPGTRLLVL.

As to this clone: Other DNA sequences within the sample encode an identical CDR3. This chain joins TRBV4-2 and TRBJ2-7, with 7 bases lining up with TRBD1. V gave up 4 bases and J gave up 3 bases; unmatched junction bases: 3. The CDR3 sequence is 13 residues long. CDR1 is LGHNA, CDR2 YNFKEQ, per germline. The CDR3 loop is CASSLNRGYEQYF. In DNA form, the CDR3 reads TGTGCCAGCAGCCTCAACAGGGGCTACGAGCAGTACTTC.

The chain carries TRBV6-5 and TRBJ2-2, with 9 bases identical to TRBD1. V lost 5 bases, J lost 7 bases, and 5 bases stayed unmatched. This CDR3 spans 14 amino acids. From germline, CDR1 is MNHEY and CDR2 SVGAGI. CDR3 bases: TGTGCCAGCAGTGTTGGACAGGGGCACGGGGAGCTGTTTTTT. Translated, it gives CASSVGQGHGELFF.

The CDR3 sequence is CASSHDSSYGYTF. The CDR3 region has the DNA TGTGCCAGCAGTCACGACAGCTCCTATGGCTACACCTTC. The J gene is TRBJ1-2, the V gene TRBV6-5; TRBD1 is a possible D gene (5 bases). The CDR3 has 13 amino acids. CDR1 and CDR2 (germline): MNHEY, SVGAGI. The germline V and J ends were trimmed by 5 bases and 4 bases, with 11 bases remaining between them.

The chain combines TRBV28 with TRBJ1-2, with 7 bases identical to TRBD1. V was pared by 6 bases and J by 4 bases, with 8 bases of the junction left unmatched. The CDR3 is 14 residues long. Germline CDR1 reads MDHEN; CDR2 reads SYDVKM. As DNA, the CDR3 is TGTGCCAGCAGGAGACAGGGCGGAGGCTATGGCTACACCTTC. Residues: CASRRQGGGYGYTF.

The CDR3 region has the DNA TGCGCCAGCAGCGCCAGGACGGAGGGACTCCGGGGCTACGAGCAGTACTTC. This codes for CASSARTEGLRGYEQYF. J is TRBJ2-7 and V is TRBV5-1; perhaps TRBD2 as D (6 bases). This CDR3 is built from 17 residues. The germline V gene encodes CDR1 SGHRS and CDR2 YFSETQ. Deletions cut 4 bases from V and 3 bases from J, with 23 bases between.

This clone came up a few times. The chain joins TRBV21-1 to TRBJ1-1. TRBV21-1 is a recognized pseudogene. The CDR3 runs 15 residues. CDR3 DNA sequence: TGTGCCAGCAGCAAAGATGGGGGGATGAACACTGAAGCTTTCTTT. As protein: CASSKDGGMNTEAFF.

This chain joins TRBV2 and TRBJ1-3, with 8 bases fitting TRBD1. Germline V gene sequence: CDR1 SNHLY, CDR2 FYNNEI. The CDR3 contains 16 residues. J gave up 3 bases and V 10 bases, and 14 bases lay outside the gene matches. CDR3 DNA: TGTGCCACCCGGTGGGACAGGACCCTATTTGGAAACACCATATATTTT. This codes for CATRWDRTLFGNTIYF.

V is TRBV2 and J is TRBJ2-3; 13 bases match TRBD2. Germline CDR1 is SNHLY and CDR2 is FYNNEI. This CDR3 region has 16 residues. The J segment lost 6 bases and the V segment lost 6 bases, leaving 9 bases of the junction unmatched. The CDR3 DNA reads as TGTGCCAGCAGCTGGACTAGCGGGGGCAAGAGGGATACGCAGTATTTT. Encoded protein: CASSWTSGGKRDTQYF.

The J gene is TRBJ1-1, the V gene TRBV6-1, with a weak D call TRBD1 (5 bases). The CDR3 contains 13 residues. The V end lost 6 bases, the J end lost 3 bases, and 11 bases lay between the germline ends. Germline values: CDR1 MNHNS, CDR2 SASEGT. CDR3 coding DNA: TGTGCCAGCAGACTGACAGCCTACACTGAAGCTTTCTTT. Its translation: CASRLTAYTEAFF.

The chain uses TRBV2 and TRBJ1-5, with 9 bases aligning to TRBD1. This CDR3 spans 14 amino acids. Germline lookup yields CDR1 SNHLY and CDR2 FYNNEI. V lost 5 bases and J lost 2; bases outside the gene matches: 1. The CDR3 nucleotides read TGTGCCAGCAGTCGGGACAGGGGCAATCAGCCCCAGCATTTT. Encoded protein: CASSRDRGNQPQHF.